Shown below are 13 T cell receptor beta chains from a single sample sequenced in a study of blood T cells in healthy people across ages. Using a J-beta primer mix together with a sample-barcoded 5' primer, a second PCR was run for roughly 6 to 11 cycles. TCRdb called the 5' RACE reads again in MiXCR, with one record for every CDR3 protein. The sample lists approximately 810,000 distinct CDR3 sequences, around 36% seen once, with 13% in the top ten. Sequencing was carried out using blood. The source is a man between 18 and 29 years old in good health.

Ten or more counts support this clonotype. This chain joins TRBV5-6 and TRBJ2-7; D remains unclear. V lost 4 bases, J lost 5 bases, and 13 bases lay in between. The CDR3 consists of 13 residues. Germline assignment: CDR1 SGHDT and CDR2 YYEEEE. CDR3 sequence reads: CASSDPADNEQYF. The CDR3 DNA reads TGTGCCAGCAGCGACCCAGCCGACAACGAGCAGTACTTC.

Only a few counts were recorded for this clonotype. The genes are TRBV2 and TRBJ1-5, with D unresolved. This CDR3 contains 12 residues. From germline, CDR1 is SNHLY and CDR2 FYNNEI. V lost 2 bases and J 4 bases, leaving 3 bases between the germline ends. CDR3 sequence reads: CASSERNQPQHF. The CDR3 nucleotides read TGTGCCAGCAGTGAAAGGAATCAGCCCCAGCATTTT.

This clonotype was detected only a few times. The CDR3 nucleotides read TGTGCCAGCAGCTTACGAGGGGACCGTCGCACAGATACGCAGTATTTT. This sequence encodes CASSLRGDRRTDTQYF. The chain uses TRBV7-3 and TRBJ2-3; TRBD1 or TRBD2 may be the D gene (5 bases each). The CDR3 totals 16 residues. The germline V and J ends were trimmed by 2 bases and 1 base, with 13 bases remaining between them. Germline V gives CDR1 SGHTA, CDR2 FQGTGA.

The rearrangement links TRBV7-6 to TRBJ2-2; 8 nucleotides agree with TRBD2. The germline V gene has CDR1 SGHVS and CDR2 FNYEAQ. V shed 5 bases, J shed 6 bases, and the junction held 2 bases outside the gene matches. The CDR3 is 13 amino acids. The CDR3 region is CASSNSGAGELFF. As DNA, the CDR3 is TGTGCCAGCAGCAATAGCGGGGCCGGGGAGCTGTTTTTT.

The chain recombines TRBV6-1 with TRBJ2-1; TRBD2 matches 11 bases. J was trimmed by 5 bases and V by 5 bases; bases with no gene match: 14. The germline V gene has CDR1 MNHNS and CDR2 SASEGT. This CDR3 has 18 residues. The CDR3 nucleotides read TGTGCCAGCAGTCCATACGAATCTCTAGCGGGGGGTCACAATGAGCAGTTCTTC. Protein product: CASSPYESLAGGHNEQFF.

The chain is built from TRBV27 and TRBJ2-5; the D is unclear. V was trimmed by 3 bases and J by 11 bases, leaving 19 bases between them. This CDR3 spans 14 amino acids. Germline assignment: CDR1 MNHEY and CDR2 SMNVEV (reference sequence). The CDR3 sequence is CASSFSLVDNEQYF. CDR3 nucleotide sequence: TGTGCCAGCAGTTTCTCCCTGGTTGACAATGAGCAGTACTTC.

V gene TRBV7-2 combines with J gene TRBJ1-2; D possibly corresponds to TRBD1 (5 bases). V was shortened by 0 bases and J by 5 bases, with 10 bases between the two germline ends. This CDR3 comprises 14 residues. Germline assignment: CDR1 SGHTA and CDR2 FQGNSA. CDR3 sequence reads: CASSLAGTAYGYTF. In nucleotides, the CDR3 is TGTGCCAGCAGCTTAGCCGGGACGGCTTATGGCTACACCTTC.

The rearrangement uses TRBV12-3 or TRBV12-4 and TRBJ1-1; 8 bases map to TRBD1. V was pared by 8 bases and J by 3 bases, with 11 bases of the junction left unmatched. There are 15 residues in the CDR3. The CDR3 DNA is TGTGCCAGCGGTATAATCGGGACAGGTGACACTGAAGCTTTCTTT. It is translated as CASGIIGTGDTEAFF.

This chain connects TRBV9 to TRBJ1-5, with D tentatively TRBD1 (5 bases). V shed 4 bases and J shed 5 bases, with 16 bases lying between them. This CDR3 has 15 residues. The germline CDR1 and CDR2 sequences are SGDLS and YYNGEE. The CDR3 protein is CASSPPGGDHQPQHF. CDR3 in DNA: TGTGCCAGCAGCCCCCCCGGGGGGGACCATCAGCCCCAGCATTTT.

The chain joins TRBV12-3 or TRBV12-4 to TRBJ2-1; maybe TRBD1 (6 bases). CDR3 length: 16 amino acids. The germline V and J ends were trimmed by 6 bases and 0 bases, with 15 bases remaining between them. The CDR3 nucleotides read TGTGCCAGCAGGCACAGGGTCTCCTTCTCCTACAATGAGCAGTTCTTC. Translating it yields CASRHRVSFSYNEQFF.

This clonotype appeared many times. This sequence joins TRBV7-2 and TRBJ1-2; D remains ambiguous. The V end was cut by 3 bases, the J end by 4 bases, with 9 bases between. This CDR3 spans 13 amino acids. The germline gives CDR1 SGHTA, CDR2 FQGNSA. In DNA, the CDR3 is TGTGCCAGCAGCTTTGACACGACCTATGGCTACACCTTC. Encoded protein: CASSFDTTYGYTF.

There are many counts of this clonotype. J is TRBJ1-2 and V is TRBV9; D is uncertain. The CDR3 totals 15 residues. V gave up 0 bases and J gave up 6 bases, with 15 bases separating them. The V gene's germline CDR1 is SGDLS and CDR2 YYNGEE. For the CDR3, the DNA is TGTGCCAGCAGCGTAGGCGGTATTAGACCTGATGGCTACACCTTC. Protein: CASSVGGIRPDGYTF.

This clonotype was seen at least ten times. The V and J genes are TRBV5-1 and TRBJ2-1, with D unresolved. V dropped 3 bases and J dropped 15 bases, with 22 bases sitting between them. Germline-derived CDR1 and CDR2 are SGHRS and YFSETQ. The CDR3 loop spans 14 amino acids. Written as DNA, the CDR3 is TGCGCCAGCAGCTCCAACCGGGTCCTTTCGATTCGGTTCTTC. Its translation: CASSSNRVLSIRFF. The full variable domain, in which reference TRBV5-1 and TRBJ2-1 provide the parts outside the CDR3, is KAGVTQTPRYLIKTRGQQVTLSCSPISGHRSVSWYQQTPGQGLQFLFEYFSETQRNKGNFPGRFSGRQFSNSRSEMNVSTLELGDSALYLCASSSNRVLSIRFFGPGTRLTVL.